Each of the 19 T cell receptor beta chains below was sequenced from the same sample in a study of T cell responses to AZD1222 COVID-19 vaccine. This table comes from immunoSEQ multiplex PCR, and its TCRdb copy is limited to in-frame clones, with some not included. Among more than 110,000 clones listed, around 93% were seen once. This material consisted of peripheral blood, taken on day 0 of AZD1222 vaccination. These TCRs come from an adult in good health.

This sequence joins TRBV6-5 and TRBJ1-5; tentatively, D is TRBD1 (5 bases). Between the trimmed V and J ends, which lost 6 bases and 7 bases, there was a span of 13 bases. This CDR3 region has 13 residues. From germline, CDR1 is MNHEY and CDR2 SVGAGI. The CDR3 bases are TGTGCCAGCAGCGGGACGGAAATACAGCCCCAGCATTTT. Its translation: CASSGTEIQPQHF.

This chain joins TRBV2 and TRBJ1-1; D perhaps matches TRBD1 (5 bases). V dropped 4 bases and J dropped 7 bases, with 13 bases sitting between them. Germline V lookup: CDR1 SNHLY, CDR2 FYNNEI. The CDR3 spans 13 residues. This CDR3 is CASSGNRRGEAFF. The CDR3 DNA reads TGTGCCAGCAGTGGGAACAGGAGAGGTGAAGCTTTCTTT.

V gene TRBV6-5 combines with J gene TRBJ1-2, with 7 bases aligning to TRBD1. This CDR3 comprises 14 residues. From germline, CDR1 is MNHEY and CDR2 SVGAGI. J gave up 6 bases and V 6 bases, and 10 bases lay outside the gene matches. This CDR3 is CASRRQGTGDGYTF. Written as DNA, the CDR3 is TGTGCCAGCAGACGACAGGGAACGGGGGATGGCTACACCTTC.

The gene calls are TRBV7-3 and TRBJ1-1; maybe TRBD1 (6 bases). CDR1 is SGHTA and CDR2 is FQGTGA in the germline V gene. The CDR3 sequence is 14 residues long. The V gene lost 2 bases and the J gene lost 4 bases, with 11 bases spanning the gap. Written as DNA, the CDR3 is TGTGCCAGCAGCTTAGGGGGCGGCGGCACTGAAGCTTTCTTT. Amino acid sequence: CASSLGGGGTEAFF.

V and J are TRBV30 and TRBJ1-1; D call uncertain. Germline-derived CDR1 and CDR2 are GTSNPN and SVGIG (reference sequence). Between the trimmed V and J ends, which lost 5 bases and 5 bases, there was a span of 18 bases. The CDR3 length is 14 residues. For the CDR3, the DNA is TGTGCCTGGGCCAGATGGGGAGGTGGGACTGAAGCTTTCTTT. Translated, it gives CAWARWGGGTEAFF.

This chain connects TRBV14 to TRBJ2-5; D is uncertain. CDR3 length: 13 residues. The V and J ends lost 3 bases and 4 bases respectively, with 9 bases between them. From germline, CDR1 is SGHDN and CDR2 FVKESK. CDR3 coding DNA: TGTGCCAGCAGCCACATCAGACTAGAGACCCAGTACTTC. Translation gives CASSHIRLETQYF.

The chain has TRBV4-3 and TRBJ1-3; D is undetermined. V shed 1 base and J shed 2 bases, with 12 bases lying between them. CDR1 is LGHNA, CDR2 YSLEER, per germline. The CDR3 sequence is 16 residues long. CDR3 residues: CASSQVAAGTGNTIYF. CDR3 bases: TGCGCCAGCAGCCAAGTGGCGGCGGGGACTGGAAACACCATATATTTT.

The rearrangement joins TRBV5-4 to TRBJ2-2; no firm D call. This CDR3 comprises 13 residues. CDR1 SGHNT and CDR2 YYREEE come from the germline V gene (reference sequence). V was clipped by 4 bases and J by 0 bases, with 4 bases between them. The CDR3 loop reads CASSHPNTGELFF. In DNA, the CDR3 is TGTGCCAGCAGCCACCCGAACACCGGGGAGCTGTTTTTT.

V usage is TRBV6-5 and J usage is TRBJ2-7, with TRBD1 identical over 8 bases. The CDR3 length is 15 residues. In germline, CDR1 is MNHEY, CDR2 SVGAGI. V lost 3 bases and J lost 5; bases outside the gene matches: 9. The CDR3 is CASSYPPDRDHEQYF. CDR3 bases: TGTGCCAGCAGTTATCCCCCGGACAGGGACCACGAGCAGTACTTC.

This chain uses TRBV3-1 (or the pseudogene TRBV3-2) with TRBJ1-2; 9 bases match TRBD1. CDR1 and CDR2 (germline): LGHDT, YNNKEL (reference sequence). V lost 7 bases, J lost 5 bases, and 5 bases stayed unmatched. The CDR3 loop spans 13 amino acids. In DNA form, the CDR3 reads TGTGCCAGCAACTCGGGACAGGGATATGGCTACACCTTC. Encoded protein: CASNSGQGYGYTF.

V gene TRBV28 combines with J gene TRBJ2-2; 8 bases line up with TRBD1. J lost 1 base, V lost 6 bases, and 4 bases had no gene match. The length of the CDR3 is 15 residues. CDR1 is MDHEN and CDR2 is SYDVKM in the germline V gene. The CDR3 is CASSRTGMNTGELFF. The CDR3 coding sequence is TGTGCCAGCAGCCGGACAGGGATGAACACCGGGGAGCTGTTTTTT.

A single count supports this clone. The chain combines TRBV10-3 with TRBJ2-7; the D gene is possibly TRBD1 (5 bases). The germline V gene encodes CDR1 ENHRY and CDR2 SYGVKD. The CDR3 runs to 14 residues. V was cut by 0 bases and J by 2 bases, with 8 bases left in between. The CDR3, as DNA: TGTGCCATCAGTGAGTCAGGGGCTGCCTACGAGCAGTACTTC. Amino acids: CAISESGAAYEQYF.

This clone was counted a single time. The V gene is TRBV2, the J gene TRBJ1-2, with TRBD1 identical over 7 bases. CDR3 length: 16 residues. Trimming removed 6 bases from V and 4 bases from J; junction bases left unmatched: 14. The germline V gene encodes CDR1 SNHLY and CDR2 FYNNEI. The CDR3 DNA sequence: TGTGCCAGCAGACCCTCGGTCGGACAGGTCGTCTATGGCTACACCTTC. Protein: CASRPSVGQVVYGYTF.

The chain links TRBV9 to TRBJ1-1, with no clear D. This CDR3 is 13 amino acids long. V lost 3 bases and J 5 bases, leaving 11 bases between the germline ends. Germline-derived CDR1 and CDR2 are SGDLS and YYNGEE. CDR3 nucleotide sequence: TGTGCCAGCAGCGCAACTAGGAGTACTGAAGCTTTCTTT. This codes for CASSATRSTEAFF.

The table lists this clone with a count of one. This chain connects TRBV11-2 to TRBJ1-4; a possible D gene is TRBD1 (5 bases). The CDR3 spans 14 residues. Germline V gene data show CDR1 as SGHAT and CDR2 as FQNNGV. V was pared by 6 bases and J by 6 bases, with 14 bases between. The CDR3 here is CASRRPGLYEKLFF. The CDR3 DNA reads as TGTGCCAGCAGACGTCCGGGACTTTATGAAAAACTGTTTTTT.

The CDR3, as DNA: TGTGCCAGCAGAGAGGGGAATGAGCAGTTCTTC. Translation: CASREGNEQFF. The chain employs TRBV11-3 and TRBJ2-1; D is tentatively TRBD1 or TRBD2 (5 bases each). Germline V gives CDR1 SGHNT, CDR2 YENEEA. This CDR3 contains 11 residues. V dropped 6 bases and J dropped 7 bases, with 7 bases sitting between them. The entire variable domain, with the rest obtained from reference TRBV11-3 and TRBJ2-1, is as follows: EAGVVQSPRYKIIEKKQPVAFWCNPISGHNTLYWYLQNLGQGPELLIRYENEEAVDDSQLPKDRFSAERLKGVDSTLKIQPAELGDSAVYLCASREGNEQFFGPGTRLTVL.

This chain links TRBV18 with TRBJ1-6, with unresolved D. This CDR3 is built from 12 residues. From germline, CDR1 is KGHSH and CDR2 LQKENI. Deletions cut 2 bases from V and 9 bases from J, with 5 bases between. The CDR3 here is CASSPDFSPLHF. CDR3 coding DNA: TGTGCCAGCTCACCAGACTTTTCACCCCTCCACTTT.

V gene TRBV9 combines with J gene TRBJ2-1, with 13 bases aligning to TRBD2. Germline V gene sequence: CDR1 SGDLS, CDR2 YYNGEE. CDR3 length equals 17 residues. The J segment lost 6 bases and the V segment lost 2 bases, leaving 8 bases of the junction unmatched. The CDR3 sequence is CASSVNLLAGGINEQFF. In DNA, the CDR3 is TGTGCCAGCAGCGTTAACTTACTAGCGGGGGGGATCAATGAGCAGTTCTTC.

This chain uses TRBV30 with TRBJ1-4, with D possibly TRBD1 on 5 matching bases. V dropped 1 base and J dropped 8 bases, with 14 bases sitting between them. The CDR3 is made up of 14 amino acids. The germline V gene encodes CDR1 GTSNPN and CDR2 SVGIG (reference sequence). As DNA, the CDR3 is TGTGCCTGGAGTGGAAGAGGGGCCAGAGAAAAACTGTTTTTT. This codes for CAWSGRGAREKLFF.